This T cell receptor beta chain was observed in a study of blood T cell repertoires in COVID-19. The junction had 13 bases not matched to a gene; V was cut back by 10 bases and J by 5 bases. This CDR3 is 16 amino acids long. CDR1 and CDR2 from the germline V gene are ENHRY and SYGVKD. Assay used: immunoSEQ multiplex PCR; TCRdb lists only in-frame clones, some missing. The table shows 300,000 to 500,000 clones, with around 89% occurring only once. Participants' own reports of clinical history determined their cohort assignment. This chain links TRBV10-3 with TRBJ2-2, with 10 bases aligning to TRBD2. The TCR sequence derives from a woman aged 30 to 39 with acute COVID-19. Sequenced input: PBMCs or T cells enriched from blood (not recorded which). CDR3 in amino acids: CATSDGSGGYTGELFF. The CDR3 region has the DNA TGTGCCACGTCCGACGGTAGCGGGGGGTATACCGGGGAGCTGTTTTTT.